This TCR beta chain was identified in a study of blood T cell repertoires in COVID-19. The CDR3 sequence is 16 residues long. The V and J ends lost 0 bases and 3 bases respectively, with 14 bases between them. Germline V CDR1 and CDR2: KGHSH, LQKENI. Method: immunoSEQ multiplex PCR; TCRdb's copy keeps in-frame clones and lacks some. The data contain around 99,000 clones, roughly 90% of them seen just once; the ten biggest clones take up 4.5% to 6%. This receptor was obtained from a middle-aged man with active or convalescent COVID-19. The rearrangement joins TRBV18 to TRBJ2-5; D is perhaps TRBD2 (5 bases). Sequencing was performed on peripheral blood. DNA of the CDR3: TGTGCCAGCTCACCACCTCTTCCTCTAGCAGAAGAGACCCAGTACTTC. It codes for CASSPPLPLAEETQYF.